This T cell receptor (beta chain) was identified in a study of T cell responses to AZD1222 COVID-19 vaccine. General observations from the study: Donor demographics were predominantly white British with a female majority; clonal diversity may be underestimated. A rise in Spike-specific TCR breadth and depth followed two AZD1222 doses.

Measured with immunoSEQ multiplex PCR; TCRdb has only the in-frame clones, and not every one. The sample has 75,000 to 100,000 clones, about 90% seen once. Worth noting for this clone: Its antigen is currently unknown.

J gave up 3 bases and V 8 bases, and 4 bases lay outside the gene matches. CDR3 length: 13 amino acids. Germline values: CDR1 ENHRY, CDR2 SYGVKD. This rearrangement joins TRBV10-3 to TRBJ2-5; 9 nucleotides align to TRBD2. The sequence came from an adult in good health. The sequences come from peripheral blood, collected on day 0 of AZD1222 vaccination. Here the CDR3 reads CAIRRLAEETQYF. The CDR3 region has the DNA TGTGCCATCCGTCGACTAGCGGAAGAGACCCAGTACTTC.